Many counts were recorded for the clone carrying this T cell receptor beta chain. Its specificity is unknown. Graves' hyperthyroidism is called stable when ophthalmopathy does not progress within 18 months. The diagnostic basis comprised clinical symptoms, serum thyroxine and TRAb, thyroid ultrasound and orbital computed tomography. The CDR3 consists of 17 residues. Germline-derived CDR1 and CDR2 are SGHVS and FQNEAQ. Deletions cut 0 bases from V and 3 bases from J, with 15 bases between. It was RNA transcripts that yielded the amplified TCR beta CDR3 regions. An initial round of RT-PCR targeting the TCR CDR3 relied on the HTBI primer set. MiXCR, applied by TCRdb to the multiplex PCR reads, yields one record per CDR3 protein. This table holds 550,000 to 800,000 distinct CDR3 sequences, less than 20% found once. The data stem from a study of T cells in Graves' hyperthyroidism and ophthalmopathy. General study results and limits: Model-based prediction identified ophthalmopathy a median approximately 6 months prior to its onset. Ophthalmopathy was separated from stable hyperthyroidism by a 13 V-J model.

The chain carries TRBV7-8 and TRBJ2-1; D is perhaps TRBD2 (6 bases). The sequencing input was blood. This TCR was recovered from a man aged 18 to 30 with Graves' hyperthyroidism. The CDR3 coding sequence is TGTGCCAGCAGCTTAGCATATAGCGGAGCTCTCTACAATGAGCAGTTCTTC. The encoded protein is CASSLAYSGALYNEQFF.